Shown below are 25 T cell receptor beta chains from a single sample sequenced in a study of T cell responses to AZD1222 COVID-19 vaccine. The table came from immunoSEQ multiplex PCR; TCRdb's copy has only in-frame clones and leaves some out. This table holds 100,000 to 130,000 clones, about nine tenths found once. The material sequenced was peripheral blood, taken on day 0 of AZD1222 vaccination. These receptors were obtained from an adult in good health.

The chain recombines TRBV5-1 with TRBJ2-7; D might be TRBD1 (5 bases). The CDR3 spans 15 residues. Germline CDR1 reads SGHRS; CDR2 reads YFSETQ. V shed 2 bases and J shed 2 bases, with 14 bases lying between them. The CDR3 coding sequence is TGCGCCAGCAGCTTTTCCCCAGGGAATCCCTACGAGCAGTACTTC. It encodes CASSFSPGNPYEQYF.

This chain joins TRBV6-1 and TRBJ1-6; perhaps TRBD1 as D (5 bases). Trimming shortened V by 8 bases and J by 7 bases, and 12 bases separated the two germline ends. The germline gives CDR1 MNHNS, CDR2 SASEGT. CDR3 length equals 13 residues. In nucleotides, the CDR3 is TGTGCCAGCTACGACAGAGGGAATTCACCCCTCCACTTT. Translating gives CASYDRGNSPLHF.

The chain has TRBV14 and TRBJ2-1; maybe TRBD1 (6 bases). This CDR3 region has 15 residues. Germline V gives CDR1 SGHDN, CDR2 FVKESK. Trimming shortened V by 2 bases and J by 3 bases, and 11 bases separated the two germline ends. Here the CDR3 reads CASSQHTGSYNEQFF. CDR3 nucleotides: TGTGCCAGCAGCCAACACACAGGGAGCTACAATGAGCAGTTCTTC.

CDR3 bases: TGTGCCAGCAGCACAGGGTTCAACACTGAAGCTTTCTTT. Translated: CASSTGFNTEAFF. The chain joins TRBV12-3 or TRBV12-4 to TRBJ1-1; maybe TRBD1 (6 bases). This CDR3 has 13 residues. V lost 6 bases to trimming and J lost 2 bases, with 10 bases between them.

The DNA for the CDR3 is TGTGCCAGTAGTGCGGGACAGGGGTTTTATCAGCCCCAGCATTTT. Translating gives CASSAGQGFYQPQHF. V is TRBV19 and J is TRBJ1-5; 10 bases fit TRBD1. Trimming took 5 bases from V and 5 from J; bases not matched to a gene: 6. CDR3 size: 15 residues. Per germline, CDR1 LNHDA and CDR2 SQIVND (reference sequence). The whole variable domain, remainder taken from reference TRBV19 and TRBJ1-5, is DGGITQSPKYLFRKEGQNVTLSCEQNLNHDAMYWYRQDPGQGLRLIYYSQIVNDFQKGDIAEGYSVSREKKESFPLTVTSAQKNPTAFYLCASSAGQGFYQPQHFGDGTRLSIL.

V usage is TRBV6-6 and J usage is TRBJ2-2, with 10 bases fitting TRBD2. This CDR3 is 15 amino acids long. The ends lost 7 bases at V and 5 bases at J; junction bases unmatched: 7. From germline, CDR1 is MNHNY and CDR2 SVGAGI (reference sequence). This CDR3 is CASTLAGVRTGELFF. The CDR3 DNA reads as TGTGCCAGCACCCTAGCGGGAGTGAGGACCGGGGAGCTGTTTTTT.

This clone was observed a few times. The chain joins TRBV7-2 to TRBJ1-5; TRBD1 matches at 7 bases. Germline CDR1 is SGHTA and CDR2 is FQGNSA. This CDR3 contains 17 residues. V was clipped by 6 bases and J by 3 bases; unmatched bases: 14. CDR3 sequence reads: CASSSPTAGGNNQPQHF. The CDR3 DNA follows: TGTGCCAGCAGTTCTCCGACGGCAGGGGGAAACAATCAGCCCCAGCATTTT.

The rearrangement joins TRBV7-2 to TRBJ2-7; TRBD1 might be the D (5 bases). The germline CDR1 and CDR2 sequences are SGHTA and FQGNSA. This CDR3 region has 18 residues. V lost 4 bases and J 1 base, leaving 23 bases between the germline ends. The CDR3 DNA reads TGTGCCAGCAGCTCGTTCGGGCAGGGCCTACCTACGTCCTACGAGCAGTACTTC. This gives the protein CASSSFGQGLPTSYEQYF.

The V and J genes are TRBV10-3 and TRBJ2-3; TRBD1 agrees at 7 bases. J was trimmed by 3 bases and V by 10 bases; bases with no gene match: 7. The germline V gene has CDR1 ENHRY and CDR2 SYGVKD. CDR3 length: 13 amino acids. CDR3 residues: CATVGTATDTQYF. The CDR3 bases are TGTGCCACAGTAGGGACAGCTACAGATACGCAGTATTTT.

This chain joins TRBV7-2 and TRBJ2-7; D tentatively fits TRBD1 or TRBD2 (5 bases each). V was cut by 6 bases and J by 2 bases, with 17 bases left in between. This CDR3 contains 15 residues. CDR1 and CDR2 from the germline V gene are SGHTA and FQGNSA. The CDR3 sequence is CASRPLRDDPYEQYF. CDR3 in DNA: TGTGCCAGCAGACCACTCCGGGACGACCCCTACGAGCAGTACTTC.

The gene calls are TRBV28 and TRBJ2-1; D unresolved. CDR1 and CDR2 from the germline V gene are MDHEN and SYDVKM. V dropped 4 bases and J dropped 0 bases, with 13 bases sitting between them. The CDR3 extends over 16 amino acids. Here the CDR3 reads CASSSLIRSSYNEQFF. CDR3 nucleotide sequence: TGTGCCAGCAGTTCTCTAATCCGGAGCTCCTACAATGAGCAGTTCTTC.

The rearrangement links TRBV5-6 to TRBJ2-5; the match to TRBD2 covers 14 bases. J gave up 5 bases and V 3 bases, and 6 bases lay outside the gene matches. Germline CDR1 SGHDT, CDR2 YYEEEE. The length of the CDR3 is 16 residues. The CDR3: CASSSGTSGSRETQYF. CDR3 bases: TGTGCCAGCAGCTCCGGGACTAGCGGGAGTAGGGAGACCCAGTACTTC. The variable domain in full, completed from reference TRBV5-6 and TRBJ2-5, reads DAGVTQSPTHLIKTRGQQVTLRCSPKSGHDTVSWYQQALGQGPQFIFQYYEEEERQRGNFPDRFSGHQFPNYSSELNVNALLLGDSALYLCASSSGTSGSRETQYFGPGTRLLVL.

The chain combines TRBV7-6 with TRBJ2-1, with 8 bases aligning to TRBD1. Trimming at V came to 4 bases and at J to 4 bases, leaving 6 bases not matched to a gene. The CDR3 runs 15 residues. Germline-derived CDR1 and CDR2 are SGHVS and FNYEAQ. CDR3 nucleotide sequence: TGTGCCAGCAGCTCCTGGACAGGGCAATACAATGAGCAGTTCTTC. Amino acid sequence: CASSSWTGQYNEQFF.

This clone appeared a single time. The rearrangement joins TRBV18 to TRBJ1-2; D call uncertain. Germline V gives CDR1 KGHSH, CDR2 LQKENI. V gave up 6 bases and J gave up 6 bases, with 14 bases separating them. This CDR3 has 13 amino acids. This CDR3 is CASSRIGSDGYTF. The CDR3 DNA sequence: TGTGCCAGCTCCCGCATTGGATCGGATGGCTACACCTTC.

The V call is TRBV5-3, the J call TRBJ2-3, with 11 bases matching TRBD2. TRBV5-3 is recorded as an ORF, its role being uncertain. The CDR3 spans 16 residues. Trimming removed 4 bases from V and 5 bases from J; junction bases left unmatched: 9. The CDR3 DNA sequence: TGTGCCAGAAGCAACCGTAGCGGGGGGGTTGTAGATACGCAGTATTTT. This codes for CARSNRSGGVVDTQYF.

CDR3 coding DNA: TGTGCCAGCCATCACAAGGGGGTTTATAATTCACCCCTCCACTTT. Translation gives CASHHKGVYNSPLHF. The chain carries TRBV28 and TRBJ1-6, with D tentatively TRBD1 (6 bases). Germline V gene lookup returns CDR1 MDHEN and CDR2 SYDVKM. CDR3 length: 15 residues. Trimming removed 8 bases from V and 4 bases from J, with 15 bases in between.

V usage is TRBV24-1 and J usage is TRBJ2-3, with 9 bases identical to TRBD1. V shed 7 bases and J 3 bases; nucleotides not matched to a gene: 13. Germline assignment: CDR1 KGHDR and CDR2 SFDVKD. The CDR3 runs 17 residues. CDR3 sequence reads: CATSPRPGQGMTDTQYF. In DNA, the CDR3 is TGTGCCACCAGCCCCCGCCCGGGACAGGGTATGACAGATACGCAGTATTTT.

The CDR3: CASSLGSAGEYGYTF. CDR3 nucleotides: TGTGCCAGCAGCTTAGGGTCAGCAGGGGAATATGGCTACACCTTC. The chain combines TRBV7-9 with TRBJ1-2; possibly TRBD1 for D (6 bases). The CDR3 length is 15 residues. The germline V and J ends were trimmed by 1 base and 5 bases, with 14 bases remaining between them. Germline-derived CDR1 and CDR2 are SEHNR and FQNEAQ (reference sequence).

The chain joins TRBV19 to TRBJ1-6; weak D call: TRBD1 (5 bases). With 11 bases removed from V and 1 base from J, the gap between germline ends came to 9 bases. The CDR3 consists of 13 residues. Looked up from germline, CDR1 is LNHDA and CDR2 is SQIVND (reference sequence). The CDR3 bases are TGTGCCGAAGGGGTTTCCTATAATTCACCCCTCCACTTT. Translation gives CAEGVSYNSPLHF.

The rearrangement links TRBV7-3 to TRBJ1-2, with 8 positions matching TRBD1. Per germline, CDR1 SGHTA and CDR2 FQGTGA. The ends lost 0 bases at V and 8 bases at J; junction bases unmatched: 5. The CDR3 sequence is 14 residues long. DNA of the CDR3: TGTGCCAGCAGCTTAACGACAGGGGTCGGCGGCTACACCTTC. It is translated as CASSLTTGVGGYTF.

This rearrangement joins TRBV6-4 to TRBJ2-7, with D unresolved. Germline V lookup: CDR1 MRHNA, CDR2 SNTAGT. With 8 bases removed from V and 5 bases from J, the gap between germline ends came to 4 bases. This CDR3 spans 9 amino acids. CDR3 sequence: CASLHEQYF. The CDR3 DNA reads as TGTGCCAGCCTCCACGAGCAGTACTTC.

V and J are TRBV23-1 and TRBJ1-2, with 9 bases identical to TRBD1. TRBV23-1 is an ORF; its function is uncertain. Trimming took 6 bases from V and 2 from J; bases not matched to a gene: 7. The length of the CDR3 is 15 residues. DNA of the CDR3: TGCGCCAGCAGCCAACCGGACAGGGGAAACTATGGCTACACCTTC. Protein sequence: CASSQPDRGNYGYTF.

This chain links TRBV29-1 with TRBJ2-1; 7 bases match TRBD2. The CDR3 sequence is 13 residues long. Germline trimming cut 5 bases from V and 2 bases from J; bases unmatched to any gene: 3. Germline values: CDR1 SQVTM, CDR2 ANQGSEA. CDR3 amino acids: CSVQGGTYNEQFF. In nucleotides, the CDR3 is TGCAGCGTTCAGGGAGGGACCTACAATGAGCAGTTCTTC.

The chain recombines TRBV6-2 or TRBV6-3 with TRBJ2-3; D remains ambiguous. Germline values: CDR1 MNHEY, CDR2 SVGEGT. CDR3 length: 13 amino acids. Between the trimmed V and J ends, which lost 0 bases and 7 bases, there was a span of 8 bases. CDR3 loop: CASSYSTRNTQYF. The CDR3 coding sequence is TGTGCCAGCAGTTACTCGACCCGTAATACGCAGTATTTT.

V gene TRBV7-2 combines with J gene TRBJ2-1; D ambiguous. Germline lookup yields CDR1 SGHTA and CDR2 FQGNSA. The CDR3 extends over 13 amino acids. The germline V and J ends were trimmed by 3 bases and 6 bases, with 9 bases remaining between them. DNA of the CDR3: TGTGCCAGCAGCTTGGTCAGACTCAATGAGCAGTTCTTC. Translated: CASSLVRLNEQFF.